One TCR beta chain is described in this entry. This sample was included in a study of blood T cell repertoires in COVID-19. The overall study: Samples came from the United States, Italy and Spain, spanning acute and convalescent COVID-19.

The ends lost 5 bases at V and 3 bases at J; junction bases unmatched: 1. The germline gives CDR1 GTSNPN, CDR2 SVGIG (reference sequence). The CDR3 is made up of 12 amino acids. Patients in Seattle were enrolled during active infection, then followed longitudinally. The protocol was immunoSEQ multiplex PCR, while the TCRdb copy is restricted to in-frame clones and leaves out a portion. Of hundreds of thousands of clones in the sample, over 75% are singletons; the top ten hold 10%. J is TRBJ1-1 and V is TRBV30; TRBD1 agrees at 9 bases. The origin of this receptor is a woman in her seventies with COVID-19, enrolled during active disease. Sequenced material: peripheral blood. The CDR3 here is CAWDRGYTEAFF. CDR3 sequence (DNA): TGTGCCTGGGACAGGGGGTACACTGAAGCTTTCTTT.